Included here is one T cell receptor (beta chain) sequence, with context. The record originates from a study of OX40 agonist ivuxolimab in advanced cancers. The wider study: Under the entry rules, prior anti-PD-1, anti-PD-L1 or anti-CTLA-4 therapy was allowed, and 35% to 40% had some.

TCRdb's copy holds only in-frame clones and misses some; the assay was immunoSEQ multiplex PCR. The sample yields under 85,000 clones, 80% to 90% seen once. Specimen: CD4+ or CD8+ T cells sorted from blood, collected in a trial of the OX40 agonist ivuxolimab. This receptor was taken from an adult with an advanced solid tumor such as melanoma, head and neck, liver or kidney cancer.

CDR3 sequence: CASSLDRAGGQSGANVLTF. CDR3 coding DNA: TGTGCCAGCAGCTTAGATCGGGCTGGGGGACAATCTGGGGCCAACGTCCTGACTTTC. The chain carries TRBV5-4 and TRBJ2-6; D might be TRBD1 (6 bases). The CDR3 has 19 amino acids. Trimming stripped 2 bases from V and 1 base from J, with 19 bases between. Germline V gives CDR1 SGHNT, CDR2 YYREEE (reference sequence).